The sequence of this T cell receptor beta chain was determined in a study of HIV-infected patients and healthy controls. Notes on the study in general: Compared with healthy controls, HIV-infected patients showed less CDR3 sharing between individuals.

This CDR3 has 15 amino acids. The germline gives CDR1 SNHLY, CDR2 FYNNEI. Trimming at V came to 6 bases and at J to 2 bases, leaving 6 bases not matched to a gene. About 450 ng RNA was reverse transcribed with alpha and beta constant-region primers. Each of the alpha and beta chains got its own library through chain-specific third strand synthesis with indices. A single primer pair per chain amplified all rearrangements, with per-molecule barcodes. TCRdb reprocessed the 5' RACE reads with MiXCR, giving one entry per CDR3 protein. The sample contains 10,000 to 15,000 distinct CDR3 sequences, about 9% of which appear only once. In this sample, this clonotype turned up a few times. Its antigen is unknown. Whole blood was used without fractionation, so all unsorted peripheral T cells were included.

The sequences come from blood, collected before antiretroviral therapy. The chain is built from TRBV2 and TRBJ2-1; 8 bases fit TRBD2. This sequence originates from an adult with HIV infection. The donor label of this sample is uncertain. The CDR3 nucleotides read TGTGCCAGCAGAGAGACTAGCGTCCCCTACAATGAGCAGTTCTTC. It translates to CASRETSVPYNEQFF.